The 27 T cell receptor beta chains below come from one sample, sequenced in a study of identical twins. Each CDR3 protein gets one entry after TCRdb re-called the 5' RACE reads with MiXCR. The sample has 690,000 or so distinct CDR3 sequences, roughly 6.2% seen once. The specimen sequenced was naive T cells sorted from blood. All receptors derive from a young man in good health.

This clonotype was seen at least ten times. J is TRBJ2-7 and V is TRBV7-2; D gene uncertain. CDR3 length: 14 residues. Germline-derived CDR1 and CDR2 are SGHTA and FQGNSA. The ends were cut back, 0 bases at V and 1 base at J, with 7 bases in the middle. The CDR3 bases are TGTGCCAGCAGCTTAGCGTTCGGATCCTACGAGCAGTACTTC. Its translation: CASSLAFGSYEQYF.

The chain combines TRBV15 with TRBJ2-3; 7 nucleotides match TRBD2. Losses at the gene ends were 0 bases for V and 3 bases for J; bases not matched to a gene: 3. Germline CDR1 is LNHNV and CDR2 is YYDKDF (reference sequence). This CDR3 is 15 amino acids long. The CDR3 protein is CATSRDGDYTDTQYF. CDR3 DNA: TGTGCCACCAGCAGAGATGGGGACTATACAGATACGCAGTATTTT.

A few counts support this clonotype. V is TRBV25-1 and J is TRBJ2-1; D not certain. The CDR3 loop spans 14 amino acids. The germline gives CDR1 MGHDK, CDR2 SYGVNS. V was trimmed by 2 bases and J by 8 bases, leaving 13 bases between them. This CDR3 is CASSETLFRHEQFF. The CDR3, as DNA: TGTGCCAGCAGTGAAACTCTTTTCCGGCATGAGCAGTTCTTC. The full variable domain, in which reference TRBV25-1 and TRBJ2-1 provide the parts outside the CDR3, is EADIYQTPRYLVIGTGKKITLECSQTMGHDKMYWYQQDPGMELHLIHYSYGVNSTEKGDLSSESTVSRIRTEHFPLTLESARPSHTSQYLCASSETLFRHEQFFGPGTRLTVL.

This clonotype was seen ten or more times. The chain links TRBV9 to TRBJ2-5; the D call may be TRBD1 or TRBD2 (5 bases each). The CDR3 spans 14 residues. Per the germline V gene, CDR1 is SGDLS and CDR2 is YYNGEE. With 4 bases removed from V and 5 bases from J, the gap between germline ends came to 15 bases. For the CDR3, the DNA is TGTGCCAGCAGCTCACCGGGGTCAGGGGAGACCCAGTACTTC. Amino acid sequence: CASSSPGSGETQYF.

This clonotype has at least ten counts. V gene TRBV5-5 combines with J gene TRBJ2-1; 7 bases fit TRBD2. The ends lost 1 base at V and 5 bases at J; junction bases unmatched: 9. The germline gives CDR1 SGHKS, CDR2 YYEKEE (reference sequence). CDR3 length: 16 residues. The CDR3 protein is CASSLIPSGTNNEQFF. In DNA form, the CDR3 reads TGTGCCAGCAGCTTGATTCCTAGCGGAACCAACAATGAGCAGTTCTTC.

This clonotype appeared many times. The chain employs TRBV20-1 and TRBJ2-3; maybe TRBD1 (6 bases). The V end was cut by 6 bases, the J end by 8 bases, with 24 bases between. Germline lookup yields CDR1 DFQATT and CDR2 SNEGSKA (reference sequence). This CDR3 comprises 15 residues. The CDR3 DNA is TGCAGTGCACCACCATGGGACAAGGTGGACGGTACGCAGTATTTT. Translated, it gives CSAPPWDKVDGTQYF.

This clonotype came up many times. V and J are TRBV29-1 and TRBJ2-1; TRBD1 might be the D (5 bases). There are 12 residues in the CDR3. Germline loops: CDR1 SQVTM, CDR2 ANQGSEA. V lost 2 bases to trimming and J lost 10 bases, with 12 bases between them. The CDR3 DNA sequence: TGCAGCGTTGAATATGGGGCTGGAGAGCAGTTCTTC. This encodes CSVEYGAGEQFF.

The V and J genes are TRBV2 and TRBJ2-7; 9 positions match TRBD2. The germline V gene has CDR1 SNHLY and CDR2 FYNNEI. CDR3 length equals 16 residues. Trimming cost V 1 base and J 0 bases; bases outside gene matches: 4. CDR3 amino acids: CASSEVASGISYEQYF. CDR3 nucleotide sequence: TGTGCCAGCAGTGAAGTGGCTAGCGGGATCTCCTACGAGCAGTACTTC.

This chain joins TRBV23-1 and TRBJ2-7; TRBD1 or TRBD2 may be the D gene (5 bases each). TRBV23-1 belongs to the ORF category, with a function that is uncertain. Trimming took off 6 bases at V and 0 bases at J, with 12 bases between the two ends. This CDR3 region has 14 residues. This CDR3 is CASRSAGSSYEQYV. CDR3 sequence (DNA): TGCGCCAGCAGATCCGCAGGGAGCTCCTACGAGCAGTACGTC.

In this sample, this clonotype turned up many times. The CDR3 region has the DNA TGCAGTGCGACTAGCGGGAGGTCTTACAATGAGCAGTTCTTC. As protein: CSATSGRSYNEQFF. The chain carries TRBV20-1 and TRBJ2-1, with 13 bases matching TRBD2. The junction had 3 bases not matched to a gene; V was cut back by 6 bases and J by 4 bases. CDR3 length equals 14 residues. Germline V gene data show CDR1 as DFQATT and CDR2 as SNEGSKA (reference sequence).

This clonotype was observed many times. CDR3 loop: CASSQDFRMTDRGANVLTF. The CDR3 region has the DNA TGCGCCAGCAGCCAAGATTTTAGAATGACAGACCGAGGGGCCAACGTCCTGACTTTC. The rearrangement joins TRBV4-1 to TRBJ2-6; a possible D gene is TRBD1 (5 bases). Germline V lookup: CDR1 MGHRA, CDR2 YSYEKL. This CDR3 has 19 amino acids. With 0 bases removed from V and 4 bases from J, the gap between germline ends came to 19 bases.

CDR3 DNA: TGTGCCAGCAGCCAACTCCTAGCCGATACGCAGTATTTT. Its protein product is CASSQLLADTQYF. The rearrangement uses TRBV3-1 and TRBJ2-3; D possibly corresponds to TRBD2 (5 bases). There are 13 residues in the CDR3. Trimming pared 2 bases from V and 6 bases from J, leaving 9 bases between. Germline V lookup: CDR1 LGHDT, CDR2 YNNKEL (reference sequence).

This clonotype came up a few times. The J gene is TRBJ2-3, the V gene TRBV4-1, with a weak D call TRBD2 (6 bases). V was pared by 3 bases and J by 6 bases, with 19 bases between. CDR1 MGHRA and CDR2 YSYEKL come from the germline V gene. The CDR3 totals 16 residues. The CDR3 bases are TGCGCCAGCAGCCACTCCGGGGGTCAGGTGGGGGATACGCAGTATTTT. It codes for CASSHSGGQVGDTQYF.

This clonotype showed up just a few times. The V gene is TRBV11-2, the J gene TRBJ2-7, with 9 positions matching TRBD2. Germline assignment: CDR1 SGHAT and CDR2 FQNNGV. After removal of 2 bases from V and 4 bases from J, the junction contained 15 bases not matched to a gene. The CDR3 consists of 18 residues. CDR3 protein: CASSLRSLVGGRAYEQYF. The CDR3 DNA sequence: TGTGCCAGCAGCTTAAGATCGTTAGTGGGCGGGAGGGCGTACGAGCAGTACTTC.

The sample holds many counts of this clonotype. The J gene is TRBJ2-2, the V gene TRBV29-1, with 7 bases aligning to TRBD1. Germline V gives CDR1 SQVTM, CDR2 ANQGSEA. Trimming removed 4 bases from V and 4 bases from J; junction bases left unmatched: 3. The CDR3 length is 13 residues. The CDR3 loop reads CSVGSGGTGELFF. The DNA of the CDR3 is TGCAGCGTTGGTTCAGGGGGCACCGGGGAGCTGTTTTTT.

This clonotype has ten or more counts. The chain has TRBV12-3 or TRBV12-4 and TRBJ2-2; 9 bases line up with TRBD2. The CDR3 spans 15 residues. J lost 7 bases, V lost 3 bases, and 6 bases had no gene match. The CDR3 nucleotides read TGTGCCAGCAGTTTGGGCGGGAGGGCCGTCGGGGAGCTGTTTTTT. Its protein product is CASSLGGRAVGELFF.

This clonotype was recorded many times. The CDR3 loop reads CASREGTDTQYF. In nucleotides, the CDR3 is TGCGCCAGCAGAGAGGGTACAGATACGCAGTATTTT. The chain employs TRBV5-1 and TRBJ2-3; TRBD2 is a possible D gene (5 bases). This CDR3 comprises 12 residues. Per germline, CDR1 SGHRS and CDR2 YFSETQ. Trimming pared 5 bases from V and 3 bases from J, leaving 7 bases between.

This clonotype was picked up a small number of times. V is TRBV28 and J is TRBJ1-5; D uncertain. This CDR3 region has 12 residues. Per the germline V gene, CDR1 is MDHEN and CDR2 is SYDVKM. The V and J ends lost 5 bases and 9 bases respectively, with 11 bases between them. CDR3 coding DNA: TGTGCCAGCAGTCGAATTTCGACGCCCCAGCATTTT. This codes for CASSRISTPQHF.

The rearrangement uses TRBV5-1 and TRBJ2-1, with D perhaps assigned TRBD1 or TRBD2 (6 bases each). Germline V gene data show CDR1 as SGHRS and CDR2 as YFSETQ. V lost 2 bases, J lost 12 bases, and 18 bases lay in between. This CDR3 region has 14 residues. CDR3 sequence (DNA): TGCGCCAGCAGCTTTCTGGGACTGCCCAGGGGGCAGTTCTTC. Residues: CASSFLGLPRGQFF. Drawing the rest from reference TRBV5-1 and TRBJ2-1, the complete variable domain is KAGVTQTPRYLIKTRGQQVTLSCSPISGHRSVSWYQQTPGQGLQFLFEYFSETQRNKGNFPGRFSGRQFSNSRSEMNVSTLELGDSALYLCASSFLGLPRGQFFGPGTRLTVL.

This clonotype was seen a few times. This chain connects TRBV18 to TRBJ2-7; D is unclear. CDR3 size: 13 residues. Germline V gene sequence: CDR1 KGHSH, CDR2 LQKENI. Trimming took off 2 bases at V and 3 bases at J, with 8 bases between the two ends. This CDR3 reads CASSPGPNYEQYF. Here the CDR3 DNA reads TGTGCCAGCTCACCAGGGCCGAACTACGAGCAGTACTTC.

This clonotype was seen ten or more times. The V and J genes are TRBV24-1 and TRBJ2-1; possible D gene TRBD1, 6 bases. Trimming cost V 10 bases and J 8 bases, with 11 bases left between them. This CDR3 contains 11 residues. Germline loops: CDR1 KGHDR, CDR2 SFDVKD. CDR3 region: CATGGLDEQFF. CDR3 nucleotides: TGTGCCACAGGGGGTTTGGATGAGCAGTTCTTC.

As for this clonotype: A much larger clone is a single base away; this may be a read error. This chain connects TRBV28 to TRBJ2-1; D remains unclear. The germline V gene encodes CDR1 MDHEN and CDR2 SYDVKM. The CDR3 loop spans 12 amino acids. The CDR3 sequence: CASILSSNEQFF. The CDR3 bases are TGTGCCAGCATTTTAAGCAGCAATGAGCAGTTCTTC.

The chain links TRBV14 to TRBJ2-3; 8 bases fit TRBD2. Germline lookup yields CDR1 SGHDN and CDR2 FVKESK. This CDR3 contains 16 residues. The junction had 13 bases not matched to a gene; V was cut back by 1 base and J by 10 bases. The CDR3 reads CASSQVSSGPIQAQYF. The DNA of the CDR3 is TGTGCCAGCAGCCAAGTTTCTAGCGGGCCTATCCAGGCGCAGTATTTT.

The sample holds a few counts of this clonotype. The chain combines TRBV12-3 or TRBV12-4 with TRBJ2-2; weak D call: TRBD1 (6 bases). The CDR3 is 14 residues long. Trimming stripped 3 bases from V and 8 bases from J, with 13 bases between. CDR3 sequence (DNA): TGTGCCAGCAGTTTGACAGGATTACTTGGGGAGCTGTTTTTT. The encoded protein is CASSLTGLLGELFF.

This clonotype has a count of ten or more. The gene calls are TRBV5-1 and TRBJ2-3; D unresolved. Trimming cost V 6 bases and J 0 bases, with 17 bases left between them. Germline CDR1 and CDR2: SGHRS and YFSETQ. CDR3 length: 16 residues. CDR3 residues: CASNNGLALSTDTQYF. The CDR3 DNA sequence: TGCGCCAGCAACAACGGCCTCGCCCTAAGCACAGATACGCAGTATTTT.

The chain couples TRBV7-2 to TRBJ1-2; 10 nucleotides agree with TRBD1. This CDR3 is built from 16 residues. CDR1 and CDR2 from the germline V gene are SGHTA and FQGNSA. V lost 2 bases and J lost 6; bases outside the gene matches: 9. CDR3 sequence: CASSLRPGTGADGYTF. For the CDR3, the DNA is TGTGCCAGCAGCTTACGGCCGGGGACAGGGGCTGATGGCTACACCTTC.

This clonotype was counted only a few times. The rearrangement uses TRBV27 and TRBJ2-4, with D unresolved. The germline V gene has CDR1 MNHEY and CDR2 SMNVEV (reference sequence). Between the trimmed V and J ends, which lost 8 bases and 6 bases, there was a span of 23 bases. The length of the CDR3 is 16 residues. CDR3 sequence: CASAPKGLLRGNIQYF. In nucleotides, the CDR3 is TGTGCCAGCGCACCCAAAGGGCTCCTACGTGGAAACATTCAGTACTTC.